Only a few counts were recorded for the clone carrying this T cell receptor beta chain. This specimen belongs to a study of T cells of healthy individuals. CDR3 length equals 13 residues. Between the trimmed V and J ends, which lost 5 bases and 6 bases, there was a span of 10 bases. Germline-derived CDR1 and CDR2 are SGHTA and FQGTGA. In TCRdb, the 5' RACE reads were re-called with MiXCR into one record per CDR3 protein. The sample lists 85,000 to 100,000 distinct CDR3 sequences, 17% occurring once. The V gene is TRBV7-3, the J gene TRBJ2-2; D might be TRBD1 or TRBD2, each matching 5 bases. This TCR came from a human donor in good health. The CDR3 DNA reads TGTGCCAGCAGCCAGGGAGCATCCGGGGAGCTGTTTTTT. It codes for CASSQGASGELFF. The variable domain in full, with the rest retrieved from reference TRBV7-3 and TRBJ2-2, is GAGVSQTPSNKVTEKGKYVELRCDPISGHTALYWYRQSLGQGPEFLIYFQGTGAADDSGLPNDRFFAVRPEGSVSTLKIQRTERGDSAVYLCASSQGASGELFFGEGSRLTVL.